This T cell receptor (beta chain) was sequenced in a study of OX40 agonist ivuxolimab in advanced cancers. Concerning the study at large: The costimulatory receptor OX40 (CD134) was targeted by ivuxolimab, a fully human IgG2 agonistic monoclonal antibody. Intravenous ivuxolimab was administered to patients every 2 weeks at six dose levels: 0.01, 0.1, 0.3, 1.5, 3 and 10 mg/kg. Among the roughly 50 dose-escalation patients, some 19 had hepatocellular carcinoma, 15 melanoma, 9 renal cell carcinoma and 9 head and neck cancer. The dose-escalation cohort was about 87% male with a mean age of about 65 years, ranging from roughly 20 to 80. Prior anti-PD-1, anti-PD-L1 or anti-CTLA-4 therapy was permitted, and less than 45% of dose-escalation patients had received checkpoint inhibitors. Three dose-escalation patients achieved partial responses, one with hepatocellular carcinoma and two with cutaneous melanoma. The purpose of peripheral TCRbeta sequencing was to test whether ivuxolimab changed TCR sequence diversity and led to clonal T-cell expansion. The paper reports the monotherapy dose-escalation portion (N of about 52 patients) of the phase I ivuxolimab trial. Findings and caveats that apply to the study as a whole: In partial responders in the 0.1-3.0 mg/kg groups, normalized peripheral clonal expansion was found to be among the lowest, especially among CD8+ T cells. Low levels of normalized T-cell clonal expansion were also seen in some patients who did not respond. The antigen specificity of the clonally expanded peripheral T cells was not determined. After ivuxolimab, expanded clones were on average more numerous among CD8+ T cells than among CD4+ T cells. At doses from 0.1 to 3.0 mg/kg, clonal expansion was seen in both CD4+ and CD8+ blood T cells between baseline and week 6.

The trial excluded patients who had a history of autoimmune disease or were on systemic immunosuppression. Peripheral blood for TCR sequencing was collected from all dose cohorts at baseline, on cycle 4 day 1, and on cycle 7 day 1. The samples were drawn from a first-in-human, open-label, multicenter phase I dose-escalation trial of ivuxolimab. Adults with locally advanced or metastatic head and neck squamous cell, hepatocellular, melanoma or renal cell carcinoma were enrolled in the trial. Before TCR sequencing, CD4+ T cells and CD8+ T cells were sorted from peripheral blood as separate populations. Concerning this clone itself: Its antigen is unknown. No quality values exist for individual bases; no much larger clone is one base distant.

V has 1 base trimmed and J has 5 bases trimmed; junction bases matching no gene number 11. The germline V gene gives CDR1 as MGHRA and CDR2 as YSYEKL. The CDR3 runs 17 residues from the cysteine to the phenylalanine. The CDR3 DNA has 51 bases and is translated from base 1. For sequencing of the TCRbeta CDR3 region, genomic DNA was extracted from the sorted cells. The immunoSEQ Assay was used to sequence the TCRbeta CDR3 regions. The source is immuneACCESS, and TCRdb retained only in-frame sequences with V and J called. Part of the clones is not carried over; for the studies checked, unresolved V genes explain less than half of this, and the remainder is unexplained. This sample holds roughly 80,000 clones; over 90% were observed only once. 5.5% to 7% of the sample is in the top ten clones.

Sequences were derived from CD4+ or CD8+ T cells sorted from blood, sampled in a trial of the OX40 agonist ivuxolimab. The chain is assembled from TRBV4-1 and TRBJ2-3; TRBD1 matches 8 bases in the middle. The TCR originated in an adult with an advanced solid tumor such as melanoma, head and neck, liver or kidney cancer. The CDR3: CASSQVRTGTPEDTQYF. The bases are TGCGCCAGCAGCCAAGTCAGGACAGGGACCCCCGAAGATACGCAGTATTTT.